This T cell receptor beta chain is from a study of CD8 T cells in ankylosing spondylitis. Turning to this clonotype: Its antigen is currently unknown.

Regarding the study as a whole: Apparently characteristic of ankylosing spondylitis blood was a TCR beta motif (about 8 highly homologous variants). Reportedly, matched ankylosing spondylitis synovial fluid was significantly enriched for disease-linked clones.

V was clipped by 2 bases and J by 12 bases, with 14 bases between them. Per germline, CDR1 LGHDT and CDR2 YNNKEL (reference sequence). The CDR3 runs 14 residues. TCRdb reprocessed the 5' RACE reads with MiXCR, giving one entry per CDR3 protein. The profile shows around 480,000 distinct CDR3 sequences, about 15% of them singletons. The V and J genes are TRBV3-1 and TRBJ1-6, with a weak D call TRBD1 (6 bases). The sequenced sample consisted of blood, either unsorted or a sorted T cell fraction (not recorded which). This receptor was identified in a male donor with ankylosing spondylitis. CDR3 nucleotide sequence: TGTGCCAGCAGCCAAAAACAGGGACGCGGACCCCTCCACTTT. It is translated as CASSQKQGRGPLHF. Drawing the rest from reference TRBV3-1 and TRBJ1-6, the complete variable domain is DTAVSQTPKYLVTQMGNDKSIKCEQNLGHDTMYWYKQDSKKFLKIMFSYNNKELIINETVPNRFSPKSPDKAHLNLHINSLELGDSAVYFCASSQKQGRGPLHFGNGTRLTVT.